The 13 T cell receptor beta chains given below trace back to one sample, sequenced in a study of cytomegalovirus exposure and HLA in healthy donors. Both 60 Vbeta primers and 13 Jbeta primers went into the PCR. Using immunoSEQ multiplex PCR, the repertoire was profiled, and TCRdb retains in-frame clones only, with some absent. The table lists about 110,000 clones, approximately 81% of them singletons. The source material was PBMCs. The receptor set was obtained from a woman in her thirties in good health and CMV-seronegative.

The CDR3 loop is CASKARASETYEQYF. DNA for the CDR3: TGTGCCAGTAAGGCGCGGGCTAGCGAGACCTACGAGCAGTACTTC. The chain employs TRBV19 and TRBJ2-7, with D possibly TRBD2 on 6 matching bases. CDR3 size: 15 residues. Deletions cut 7 bases from V and 2 bases from J, with 18 bases between. The germline CDR1 and CDR2 sequences are LNHDA and SQIVND (reference sequence).

This clone has only one observation. The chain couples TRBV11-3 to TRBJ2-2, with 7 bases matching TRBD2. This CDR3 comprises 18 residues. Germline V gene sequence: CDR1 SGHNT, CDR2 YENEEA. J gave up 5 bases and V 5 bases, and 17 bases lay outside the gene matches. The CDR3 DNA follows: TGTGCCAGCAGCCTCGGTCCAGGGAGGGGCGCAGGGACCGGGGAGCTGTTTTTT. Protein sequence: CASSLGPGRGAGTGELFF.

This clone was observed once. The chain combines TRBV25-1 with TRBJ2-1, with TRBD2 matching 10 bases. The germline V gene encodes CDR1 MGHDK and CDR2 SYGVNS. With V trimmed by 5 bases and J by 16 bases, 5 bases remained unmatched. The CDR3 consists of 11 residues. The CDR3 DNA reads TGTGCCAGCAGTTCTAGCGGGAGTAAATTCTTC. Translating it yields CASSSSGSKFF.

V usage is TRBV6-1 and J usage is TRBJ2-5; no clear D gene. The V end lost 6 bases, the J end lost 2 bases, and 10 bases lay between the germline ends. The CDR3 contains 13 residues. Germline V gene data show CDR1 as MNHNS and CDR2 as SASEGT. CDR3 amino acids: CASSDKRQETQYF. CDR3 bases: TGTGCCAGCAGCGACAAACGGCAAGAGACCCAGTACTTC.

The V and J genes are TRBV28 and TRBJ2-1; 8 nucleotides align to TRBD2. Germline lookup yields CDR1 MDHEN and CDR2 SYDVKM. Trimming at V came to 5 bases and at J to 7 bases, leaving 10 bases not matched to a gene. This CDR3 spans 15 amino acids. The CDR3 DNA reads as TGTGCCAGCAGTCCCACTGGACTAGCCACTAATGAGCAGTTCTTC. Translation gives CASSPTGLATNEQFF.

The rearrangement joins TRBV6-1 to TRBJ1-2, with D unclear. The CDR3 has 13 residues. Germline-derived CDR1 and CDR2 are MNHNS and SASEGT. Trimming stripped 8 bases from V and 6 bases from J, with 16 bases between. This CDR3 reads CASYYNYAHGYTF. The CDR3 region has the DNA TGTGCCAGCTATTACAACTATGCTCATGGCTACACCTTC.

V and J are TRBV5-1 and TRBJ2-5, with 9 bases lining up with TRBD1. Germline CDR1 reads SGHRS; CDR2 reads YFSETQ. V shed 0 bases and J 0 bases; nucleotides not matched to a gene: 0. This CDR3 has 15 residues. In DNA form, the CDR3 reads TGCGCCAGCAGCTTGGGGGACAGGGACCAAGAGACCCAGTACTTC. It is translated as CASSLGDRDQETQYF.

This clone was found once. The chain joins TRBV29-1 to TRBJ2-3; 8 nucleotides align to TRBD2. V dropped 1 base and J dropped 2; count of bases not matched to a gene: 5. CDR1 is SQVTM and CDR2 is ANQGSEA in the germline V gene. The CDR3 spans 15 residues. The CDR3 reads CSVEVVAGITDTQYF. As DNA, the CDR3 is TGCAGCGTTGAAGTCGTAGCGGGAATCACAGATACGCAGTATTTT.

This chain connects TRBV7-2 to TRBJ2-7, with 8 positions matching TRBD2. Germline assignment: CDR1 SGHTA and CDR2 FQGNSA. V dropped 4 bases and J dropped 2; count of bases not matched to a gene: 4. The CDR3 contains 14 residues. CDR3 sequence reads: CASSSPGLAYEQYF. The CDR3 DNA is TGTGCCAGCAGCTCACCGGGACTAGCCTACGAGCAGTACTTC.

This clone came up once. This chain joins TRBV4-1 and TRBJ1-4; 10 bases align to TRBD1. J was trimmed by 3 bases and V by 7 bases; bases with no gene match: 11. This CDR3 is built from 17 residues. The germline V gene encodes CDR1 MGHRA and CDR2 YSYEKL. CDR3 amino acids: CASNSWTGGWPNEKLFF. DNA of the CDR3: TGCGCCAGCAATTCCTGGACAGGGGGTTGGCCTAATGAAAAACTGTTTTTT.

This clone was observed many times. The chain links TRBV10-1 to TRBJ2-3; TRBD2 matches at 8 bases. This CDR3 region has 15 residues. Germline lookup yields CDR1 WNHNN and CDR2 SYGVQD (reference sequence). Unmatched junction bases numbered 8, after V lost 3 bases and J lost 6 bases. CDR3: CASSESSGRRDTQYF. CDR3 sequence (DNA): TGCGCCAGCAGTGAATCCAGCGGGAGAAGGGATACGCAGTATTTT.

V gene TRBV7-8 combines with J gene TRBJ1-2; D is uncertain. The CDR3 is made up of 14 amino acids. CDR1 is SGHVS and CDR2 is FQNEAQ in the germline V gene. V was pared by 0 bases and J by 4 bases, with 9 bases between. CDR3 coding DNA: TGTGCCAGCAGCTTAGCGCCTACTACCTATGGCTACACCTTC. This sequence encodes CASSLAPTTYGYTF.

The chain employs TRBV19 and TRBJ2-5; 7 bases are a match to TRBD2. Per the germline V gene, CDR1 is LNHDA and CDR2 is SQIVND (reference sequence). The CDR3 has 16 amino acids. J gave up 4 bases and V 3 bases, and 11 bases lay outside the gene matches. DNA of the CDR3: TGTGCCAGTAGTATCTCTGGCGGGAGAGGAGGAGAGACCCAGTACTTC. It translates to CASSISGGRGGETQYF.